The clone carrying this T cell receptor beta chain was seen at least ten times. Next came a second PCR, run for roughly 6 to 11 cycles, which used a sample-barcoded 5' primer along with a J-beta primer mix. Each of the cDNA molecules was tagged by a template-switch adaptor with 12 random nucleotides. TCRdb re-derived calls from the 5' RACE reads in MiXCR, one entry per CDR3 protein. The sample records around 1.5 million distinct CDR3 sequences, approximately 63% being singletons. The data were obtained in a study of blood T cells in healthy people across ages. The ends lost 4 bases at V and 5 bases at J; junction bases unmatched: 1. The CDR3 runs to 12 residues. Germline V gene lookup returns CDR1 DFQATT and CDR2 SNEGSKA (reference sequence).

Source material: blood. The receptor's source is a man aged 18 to 29 in good health. This chain joins TRBV20-1 and TRBJ2-3; 9 bases are a match to TRBD2. The CDR3 reads CSAKLAGDTQYF. The CDR3 nucleotides are TGCAGTGCTAAACTAGCGGGAGATACGCAGTATTTT.